Included here is one T cell receptor (beta chain) sequence, with context. Its antigen remains unidentified. V was shortened by 4 bases and J by 0 bases, with 16 bases between the two germline ends. This CDR3 is built from 17 residues. The germline V gene encodes CDR1 LGHDT and CDR2 YNNKEL (reference sequence). This specimen belongs to a study of CD8 T cells in Susac syndrome. Findings of the study overall: The study's TCR sequencing and HLA analysis covered a relatively small number of individuals, and the study acknowledged this.

After extraction with the RNeasy kit, about 0.45 to 1 ug of the RNA was reverse transcribed using random hexamers. TCRdb independently ran MiXCR on the immunoSEQ multiplex PCR reads; one entry per CDR3 protein. The profile covers 400,000 to 550,000 distinct CDR3 sequences, with more than 80% appearing a single time and about 0.1% taken by the ten largest. Sequenced input: CD8+ T cells from PBMCs. The V and J genes are TRBV3-1 and TRBJ1-5; no clear D gene. The sequence was obtained from a human donor with multiple sclerosis. CDR3 bases: TGTGCCAGCAGCCCTGATGACACACCTAATAGCAATCAGCCCCAGCATTTT. As protein: CASSPDDTPNSNQPQHF.